The TCR beta chain described here comes from a study of spatial heterogeneity in lung cancer. In the study overall: TCR and UMI combinations that were unique each appeared, on average, more than ten times in raw reads.

The sample's time point: sample taken at primary tumor resection. Whole RNA, which was extracted from tumor, nontumor lung tissue or frozen PBMC, was sequenced without any cell sorting. From germline, CDR1 is SQVTM and CDR2 ANQGSEA. The CDR3 consists of 14 residues. V lost 7 bases, J lost 0 bases, and 12 bases lay in between. This clonotype was counted many times. This beta chain turned up in a library designed for alpha chains; as an off-target read, its abundance says little. TCRdb reprocessed the 5' RACE reads via MiXCR and lists one record per CDR3 protein. The table lists about 13,000 distinct CDR3 sequences, about 5.6% of them singletons.

The clonotype comes from a human donor with early-stage non-small cell lung cancer. The input for sequencing was lung tumor tissue, taken at surgery. V gene TRBV29-1 combines with J gene TRBJ2-2; weak D call: TRBD1 (5 bases). DNA for the CDR3: TGCAGCGCGCGACAGCTACCGAACACCGGGGAGCTGTTTTTT. Amino acid sequence: CSARQLPNTGELFF.